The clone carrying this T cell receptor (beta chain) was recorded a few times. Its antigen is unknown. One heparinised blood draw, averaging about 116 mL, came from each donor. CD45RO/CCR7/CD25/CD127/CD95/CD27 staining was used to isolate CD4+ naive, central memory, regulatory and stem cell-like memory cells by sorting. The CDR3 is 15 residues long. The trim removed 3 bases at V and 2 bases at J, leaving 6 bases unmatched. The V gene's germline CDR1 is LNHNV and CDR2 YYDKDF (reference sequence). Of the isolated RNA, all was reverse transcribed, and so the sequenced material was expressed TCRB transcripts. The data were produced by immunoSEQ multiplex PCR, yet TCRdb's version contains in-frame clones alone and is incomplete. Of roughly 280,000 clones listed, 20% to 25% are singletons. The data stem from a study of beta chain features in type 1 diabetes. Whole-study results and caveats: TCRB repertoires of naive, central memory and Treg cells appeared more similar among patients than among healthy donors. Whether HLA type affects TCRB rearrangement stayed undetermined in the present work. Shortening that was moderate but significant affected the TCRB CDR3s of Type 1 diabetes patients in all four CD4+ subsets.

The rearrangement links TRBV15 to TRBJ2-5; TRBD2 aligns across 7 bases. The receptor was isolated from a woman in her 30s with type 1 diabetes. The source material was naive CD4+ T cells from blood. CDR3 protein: CATSSFAGDQETQYF. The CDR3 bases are TGTGCCACCAGCAGCTTTGCGGGAGATCAAGAGACCCAGTACTTC.